This T cell receptor beta chain was sequenced for a study of blood T cell repertoires in COVID-19. With 2 bases clipped from V and 9 bases from J, the junction kept 1 base outside the gene matches. The CDR3 is 12 amino acids. In the case of this clone: This sample includes further DNA sequences coding for the same CDR3.

Method: immunoSEQ multiplex PCR; TCRdb's copy keeps in-frame clones and lacks some. The data contain roughly 230,000 clones, roughly four fifths of them singletons. The specimen sequenced was PBMCs or T cells enriched from blood (not recorded which). The sequence derives from an older woman who had recovered from COVID-19. The V gene is TRBV12-3 or TRBV12-4, the J gene TRBJ2-4; the match to TRBD2 covers 7 bases. This chain's CDR3 is CASSLREGIQYF. For the CDR3, the DNA is TGTGCCAGCAGTTTAAGGGAGGGCATTCAGTACTTC.